This TCR beta chain stems from a study of blood T cells in healthy people across ages. Whole-study results and caveats: Diversity figures derived from one million T cells were judged to underestimate the true value. TCR beta diversity tracked closely with naive T cell percentage.

Sample-barcoded 5' priming and a J-beta primer mix drove a second PCR of about 6 to 12 cycles. Researchers report that a template-switch adaptor with 12 random nucleotides tagged each cDNA molecule. TCRdb reanalysed the 5' RACE reads using MiXCR and keeps one entry per CDR3 protein. The sample consists of about 1.6 million distinct CDR3 sequences, roughly 32% of them appearing once. Notes on this clonotype: Antigen unknown.

Germline-derived CDR1 and CDR2 are MNHEY and SVGEGT. The CDR3 has 16 residues. V shed 6 bases and J 4 bases; nucleotides not matched to a gene: 9. This clonotype originated in a woman in her twenties or thirties in good health. Sequencing input: blood. The V and J genes are TRBV6-2 or TRBV6-3 and TRBJ2-5; the match to TRBD1 covers 12 bases. CDR3 amino acids: CASRRTGTGGRETQYF. CDR3 coding DNA: TGTGCCAGCAGACGTACCGGGACAGGGGGCAGAGAGACCCAGTACTTC.